This T cell receptor (beta chain) is drawn from a study of blood T cell repertoires in COVID-19. Study as a whole: Researchers got acute and convalescent COVID-19 samples from the United States, Italy and Spain. Sources were T cells, B-cell-depleted T cells, or PBMCs; the material itself was cDNA or gDNA.

Methods used by the authors: Estimation of nucleated cell counts was performed using reference gene primer amplification. Clones were sequenced by immunoSEQ multiplex PCR, and TCRdb holds only the in-frame ones, with some missing. Clone size and the V and J calls come from that table; the DNA yielded D and trimming. The sample lists approximately 150,000 clones; 85% to 90% were seen once. This clone was detected only once. The CDR3 is made up of 19 amino acids. V was pared by 3 bases and J by 2 bases, with 10 bases of the junction left unmatched. Germline V gives CDR1 SGHRS, CDR2 YFSETQ. Sequences were obtained from peripheral blood. This chain uses TRBV5-1 with TRBJ2-6, with 11 bases that match TRBD2. The clonotype was recovered from a man over 45 who had recovered from COVID-19. The CDR3 is CASSSFLLAGVTGANVLTF. The CDR3 DNA follows: TGCGCCAGCAGCTCGTTTTTACTAGCGGGAGTAACTGGGGCCAACGTCCTGACTTTC.